The rows below give T cell receptor beta chains drawn from one sample of a study of blood T cell repertoires in COVID-19. The data were produced by immunoSEQ multiplex PCR, yet TCRdb's version contains in-frame clones alone and is incomplete. The sample includes approximately 190,000 clones, more than 65% seen only once; the top ten take 6% to 8%. Sequencing was done on a sample of PBMCs or T cells enriched from blood (not recorded which). The source is a man aged 35-49 years who had recovered from COVID-19. Each CDR3 is given with its conserved first and last residue. Each record gives: D gene, V gene, CDR3 protein. A D gene is named only where the DNA matches it firmly.

TRBD1,TRBV24-1,CATSDGQGHGYTF
-,TRBV4-2,CASSQDLSGPLNTEAFF
-,TRBV5-6,CASSLLRRSTGELFF
-,TRBV12-3/TRBV12-4,CASRARQANEQFF
-,TRBV4-2,CASSQDPGIGEKLFF
-,TRBV6-2/TRBV6-3,CASSYSTLNTEAFF
-,TRBV2,CASSLRRGAKGEKLFF
-,TRBV6-5,CASSFRPHQPQHF
-,TRBV7-2,CASSSRQTSNQPQHF
TRBD1,TRBV6-5,CASSTNRDRASEQYF
-,TRBV11-2,CASSLSGRQGGNEQFF
-,TRBV21-1,CASSRSDRGTDTQYF
TRBD1,TRBV15,CATSTTGGSYGYTF
-,TRBV19,CASKGVWTGNTIYF
TRBD2,TRBV18,CASSPRSGGAYEQYF
TRBD1,TRBV19,CASRTGRTAKNIQYF
-,TRBV30,CAWSGDSWSGKTEAFF
TRBD1,TRBV28,CASSQTGTGHPYEQYF
TRBD1,TRBV7-7,CASSAGTGSSTGELFF
TRBD1,TRBV4-1,CASSQPHSGGAGGTEAFF
TRBD2,TRBV10-3,CAISGSGGSYEQYF
-,TRBV29-1,CSVGRSGRGELFF
TRBD2,TRBV24-1,CATSATSGGYYNEQFF
TRBD1,TRBV11-3,CASSSGQGASPLHF
-,TRBV6-1,CASSEAGGEAFF
-,TRBV5-4,CASSLGGRANNEQFF
TRBD1,TRBV5-5,CASRRQAGGEDYGYTF
-,TRBV7-8,CASSLQGAGYTF
-,TRBV7-2,CASSLQGRDNGYTF
-,TRBV7-9,CASIALSGPYGYTF
-,TRBV5-6,CASSAGGLARRTEAFF
-,TRBV12-3/TRBV12-4,CASKADGYNEQFF
-,TRBV10-1,CASSPGRGNTEAFF
-,TRBV29-1,CSVESLSGQPPGNYGYTF
TRBD1,TRBV28,CASSLWTGNGYTF
-,TRBV12-3/TRBV12-4,CASSLAGGQPQHF
-,TRBV4-1,CASSLPRGHGNTEAFF
TRBD1,TRBV5-1,CASSFRTGNTEAFF
-,TRBV7-5,CARSRKAPREAEAFF
TRBD1,TRBV5-1,CASSWGTDSSFYGYTF
-,TRBV27,CASSFRDPYNSPLHF
TRBD2,TRBV7-6,CASSLEAGGYTDTQYF
-,TRBV9,CASSVTGMFTEAFF
TRBD1,TRBV7-3,CASSPPCPTGEDTIYF
-,TRBV10-2,CASSEFRQNQPQHF
TRBD1,TRBV9,CASSVGVTGGGFGEKLFF
-,TRBV6-1,CASSDHRSGRNYGYTF
TRBD1,TRBV6-5,CASSYSPGGTEAFF
TRBD2,TRBV2,CASSATSGGTGELFF
-,TRBV14,CASSRGGTNYGYTF
-,TRBV18,CASSPQGLSNYGYTF
TRBD2,TRBV5-8,CASSRGTTNKNIQYF
-,TRBV6-2/TRBV6-3,CASSYGRVGTEAFF
-,TRBV11-3,CASSLPLTVYGYTF